This is a list of T cell receptor beta chains from one sample in a study of T-cell memory formation after mild COVID-19. TCRdb re-analysed the 5' RACE reads in MiXCR, keeping a single row per CDR3 protein. Among 200,000 to 250,000 distinct CDR3 sequences, around 10% were seen once, and the ten largest hold roughly 21%. Material for sequencing was PBMCs or a T cell subset sorted from them (not recorded which). These receptor sequences come from a young man who had mild COVID-19 (a few samples of this study predate the infection). Cell type and time point are not known. The CDR3 runs from the conserved cysteine through the conserved F or W. The order of the fields is D gene, J gene, clone size, V gene, CDR3 DNA, CDR3 protein. D genes are given only for firm matches. The size field is filled for only some rows; it gives once, few, many or a size class.

>TRBD2|TRBJ2-1|few|TRBV20-1
TGCAGTGCTCCCACTAGCGGGGACAATGAGCAGTTCTTC
CSAPTSGDNEQFF
>TRBD2|TRBJ2-7|-|TRBV4-1
TGCGCCAGCAGCCATACTAGCGACTCCTACGAGCAGTACTTC
CASSHTSDSYEQYF
>TRBD1|TRBJ1-6|-|TRBV5-1
TGCGCCAGCAGCTTCTTTTCGCCGGGACAGGGCAATTCACCCCTCCACTTT
CASSFFSPGQGNSPLHF
>TRBD1|TRBJ1-1|-|TRBV4-1
TGCGCCAGCAGCCGGGAAAGGGTGCCGGACAGGAGTTTTGTAGCTTTCTTT
CASSRERVPDRSFVAFF
>TRBD2|TRBJ2-2|few|TRBV18
TGTGCCAGCCGCACTAGCGGGGGAAGGAACACCGGGGAGCTGTTTTTT
CASRTSGGRNTGELFF
>-|TRBJ1-4|-|TRBV9
TGTGCCAGCAGCGGGGACCGAGCAACTAATGAAAAACTGTTTTTT
CASSGDRATNEKLFF
>TRBD1|TRBJ1-1|few|TRBV5-1
TGCGCCAGCGGGGACAGGGACACTGAAGCTTTCTTT
CASGDRDTEAFF
>-|TRBJ1-6|few|TRBV4-3
TGCGCCAGCAGCCAAGAATTCGCGGCCGCAGGGTTTATTTCACCCCTCCACTTT
CASSQEFAAAGFISPLHF
>TRBD1|TRBJ1-4|-|TRBV7-2
TGTGCCAGCAGGGAGACAGGGGTGGGTGAAAAACTGTTTTTT
CASRETGVGEKLFF
>TRBD2|TRBJ2-7|-|TRBV18
TGTGCCAGCTCACCGCCCGGCGGGGGTCGCTACGAGCAGTACTTC
CASSPPGGGRYEQYF
>-|TRBJ1-5|few|TRBV15
TGTGCCACCAGCGCCCGAGGTAAGGGCGGTCAGCCCCAGCATTTT
CATSARGKGGQPQHF
>-|TRBJ2-2|-|TRBV3-1
TGTGCCAGCAGCCACTACGGGCAGACCGGGGAGCTGTTTTTT
CASSHYGQTGELFF
>-|TRBJ2-5|few|TRBV10-3
TGTGCCATCAGTGAGTCGGGGACTCAAGAGACCCAGTACTTC
CAISESGTQETQYF
>-|TRBJ2-1|many|TRBV4-2
TGTGCCAGCAGCCAAGATCTGGGACTCCACAATGAGCAGTTCTTC
CASSQDLGLHNEQFF
>-|TRBJ2-5|-|TRBV11-2
TGTGCCAGCAGCTTAGTACCTGGCGAGGGGGAGACCCAGTACTTC
CASSLVPGEGETQYF
>TRBD2|TRBJ2-7|-|TRBV12-3/TRBV12-4
TGTGCCATCTCGGGAGGGGCGGCCTACGAGCAGTACTTC
CAISGGAAYEQYF
>-|TRBJ2-1|many|TRBV5-5
TGTGCCAGCAGCACACGGGGGTTAAAGCCCTACAATGAGCAGTTCTTC
CASSTRGLKPYNEQFF
>TRBD1|TRBJ2-5|few|TRBV6-6
TGTGCCAGCCGCCGGGACAGGGAGACCCAGTACTTC
CASRRDRETQYF
>TRBD2|TRBJ2-1|few|TRBV7-3
TGTGCCAGCAGCTTAAATAGCGGGGGGGCCAATGAGCAGTTCTTC
CASSLNSGGANEQFF
>-|TRBJ2-5|many|TRBV14
TGTGCCAGCAGCCAAGATCGGGTCTACTCAGAGACCCAGTACTTC
CASSQDRVYSETQYF
>-|TRBJ1-1|few|TRBV6-6
TGTGCCAGCAGTCCCCAGACAGACCTCCTTTCTGAAGCTTTCTTT
CASSPQTDLLSEAFF
>TRBD1|TRBJ1-1|-|TRBV5-1
TGCGCCAGCAGCTCGCAGGGGGTGGCAGAGACTGAAGCTTTCTTT
CASSSQGVAETEAFF
>-|TRBJ1-6|few|TRBV5-1
TGCGCCAGCAGCAAGGGGACACCGGATAATTCACCCCTCCACTTT
CASSKGTPDNSPLHF
>-|TRBJ2-3|-|TRBV24-1
TGTGCCACCAGTGTGGGAGATACGCAGTATTTT
CATSVGDTQYF
>TRBD1|TRBJ1-1|-|TRBV7-2
TGTGCCAGCAGCCGGGACAGGGGCGGAGGGGCTTTCTTT
CASSRDRGGGAFF
>-|TRBJ2-3|-|TRBV7-9
TGTGCCAGCAGTAAAGGGCGCCGCCTAGATACGCAGTATTTT
CASSKGRRLDTQYF
>-|TRBJ2-5|-|TRBV5-4
TGTGCCAGCAGCTACACAGGGAGCCAAGAGACCCAGTACTTC
CASSYTGSQETQYF
>-|TRBJ2-2|-|TRBV5-1
TGCGCCAGCAGCCTCGGGACCTCTGGGGAGCTGTTTTTT
CASSLGTSGELFF
>-|TRBJ1-2|few|TRBV28
TGTGCCAGCAGCATCGGGGGCCGCTATGGCTACACCTTC
CASSIGGRYGYTF
>-|TRBJ2-1|-|TRBV7-9
TGTGCCAGCAGCCGTACCGGGACATGGAACAATGAGCAGTTCTTC
CASSRTGTWNNEQFF
>-|TRBJ2-2|few|TRBV2
TGTGCCAGCAGTGAAGGGGGAAGTTGGCAGAGCAGCACCGGGGAGCTGTTTTTT
CASSEGGSWQSSTGELFF
>-|TRBJ1-1|few|TRBV7-7
TGTGCTAGCAGCCCCTGGGGCGGATTGAACACTGAAGCTTTCTTT
CASSPWGGLNTEAFF
>-|TRBJ2-7|-|TRBV6-2/TRBV6-3
TGTGCCAGCAGCCCCCCAGACTCCTACGAGCAGTACTTC
CASSPPDSYEQYF
>TRBD2|TRBJ2-3|many|TRBV20-1
TGCAGTGCCTTCATAGCGGGGGTGACAGATACGCAGTATTTT
CSAFIAGVTDTQYF
>-|TRBJ1-3|many|TRBV29-1
TGCAGCGTAGTCGGGAACTCTGGAAACACCATATATTTT
CSVVGNSGNTIYF
>-|TRBJ1-6|few|TRBV18
TGTGCCAGCTCACCGGACAGTTCCTATAATTCACCCCTCCACTTT
CASSPDSSYNSPLHF
>TRBD1|TRBJ2-3|few|TRBV7-3
TGTGCCAGCAGCAACCACGGCAGGGGGCGCACAGATACGCAGTATTTT
CASSNHGRGRTDTQYF
>TRBD1|TRBJ1-1|-|TRBV4-3
TGCGCCAGCAGCCAAGAATTACGTGACAGGGCAGCTTTCTTT
CASSQELRDRAAFF
>-|TRBJ1-6|-|TRBV5-4
TGTGCCAGCAGCTGGGGGGGGGTGACGGATGATTCACCCCTCCACTTT
CASSWGGVTDDSPLHF
>-|TRBJ2-7|-|TRBV7-9
TGTGCCAGCAGCCTTCTCGACGGCTACGAGCAGTACTTC
CASSLLDGYEQYF
>-|TRBJ2-7|few|TRBV6-1
TGTGCCAGCAGTGCCACAGGGTCGGGCTACGAGCAGTACTTC
CASSATGSGYEQYF
>TRBD1|TRBJ1-4|few|TRBV5-1
TGCGCCAGCAGCCAGCAGTCCGGGACAGGGCGTGAAAAACTGTTTTTT
CASSQQSGTGREKLFF
>TRBD1|TRBJ2-5|-|TRBV15
TGTGCCACCACCGGGACAGGGGATTGGATTGGAGAGACCCAGTACTTC
CATTGTGDWIGETQYF
>TRBD1|TRBJ1-1|-|TRBV5-1
TGCGCCAGCAGGGGACAGGGCTTGGGCACTGAAGCTTTCTTT
CASRGQGLGTEAFF